This TCR beta chain is drawn from a study of high-grade serous ovarian cancer treatment subgroups. Overall study: On average, around 15,000 reads and about 8,100 unique TCR beta rearrangements were obtained per sample. Study observations and caveats: These tumor repertoires lack spatial information from bulk sequencing. Repertoire similarity ranged about 0.11 to 0.79 between tumors of one patient. Higher neoantigen levels went with greater TCR clonal relatedness.

TCRdb's copy holds only in-frame clones and misses some; the assay was immunoSEQ multiplex PCR. The repertoire consists of about 3,600 clones, with over 70% occurring once and the leading ten covering about 20%. Concerning this clone: Its matching antigen is unknown.

Tumor samples were taken before definitive surgery or chemotherapy. The CDR3 extends over 16 amino acids. Trimming took off 0 bases at V and 2 bases at J, with 14 bases between the two ends. Germline assignment: CDR1 GTSNPN and CDR2 SVGIG (reference sequence). This receptor was taken from a human donor with high-grade serous ovarian cancer. Sequenced material: tumor tissue. This chain joins TRBV30 and TRBJ1-5, with D tentatively TRBD1 (5 bases). The CDR3 nucleotides are TGTGCCTGGAGTGTACAAACGGGGGGAGGCAATCAGCCCCAGCATTTT. Translated: CAWSVQTGGGNQPQHF.